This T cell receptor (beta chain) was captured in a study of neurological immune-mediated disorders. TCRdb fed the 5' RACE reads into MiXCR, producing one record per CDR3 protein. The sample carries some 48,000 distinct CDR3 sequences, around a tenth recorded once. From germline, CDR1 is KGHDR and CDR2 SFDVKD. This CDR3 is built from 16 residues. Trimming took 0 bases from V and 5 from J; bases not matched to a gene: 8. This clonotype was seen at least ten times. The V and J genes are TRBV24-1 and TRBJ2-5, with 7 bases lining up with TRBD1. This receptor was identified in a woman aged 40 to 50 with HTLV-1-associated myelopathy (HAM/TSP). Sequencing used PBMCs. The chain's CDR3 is CATSDLHFETGETQYF. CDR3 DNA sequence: TGTGCCACCAGTGATTTGCATTTTGAGACAGGGGAGACCCAGTACTTC.